Each of the 4 T cell receptor beta chains below was sequenced from the same sample in a study of untreated major depressive disorder. Findings of the study overall: CD4+ T cells from depressed patients used TRBV05-01 (Vbeta 5.1) more often than controls.

Antigens of these TCRs are unknown. Sequencing was performed with immunoSEQ multiplex PCR; in TCRdb, only in-frame clones are kept and a portion is missing. The sample contains approximately 13,000 clones, 80% to 95% of which appear only once. Source material: CD4+ T cells from PBMCs. The receptors shown here come from a man aged 25 to 45 with major depressive disorder.

This chain joins TRBV2 and TRBJ2-5; D uncertain. The germline V gene has CDR1 SNHLY and CDR2 FYNNEI. CDR3 length equals 12 residues. V was trimmed by 6 bases and J by 7 bases, leaving 12 bases between them. CDR3 loop: CASRTTGGTQYF. CDR3 in DNA: TGTGCCAGCAGGACCACTGGTGGGACCCAGTACTTC.

The rearrangement joins TRBV6-5 to TRBJ1-2; 10 nucleotides align to TRBD1. V was clipped by 5 bases and J by 8 bases; unmatched bases: 11. The CDR3 spans 15 residues. The V gene's germline CDR1 is MNHEY and CDR2 SVGAGI. CDR3 sequence reads: CASSPSGQGDRGYTF. The CDR3 DNA sequence: TGTGCCAGCAGTCCCAGTGGACAGGGGGATCGAGGCTACACCTTC.

The gene calls are TRBV5-1 and TRBJ2-1; TRBD1 or TRBD2 may be the D gene (5 bases each). Germline CDR1 is SGHRS and CDR2 is YFSETQ. The CDR3 sequence is 17 residues long. The V end was cut by 4 bases, the J end by 0 bases, with 17 bases between. The CDR3 sequence is CASSVGTATSSYNEQFF. The CDR3 DNA follows: TGCGCCAGCAGCGTAGGGACCGCGACAAGCTCCTACAATGAGCAGTTCTTC.

There are a few counts of this clone. The chain uses TRBV7-9 and TRBJ2-7; 10 bases align to TRBD1. This CDR3 is built from 14 residues. V lost 4 bases, J lost 3 bases, and 3 bases stayed unmatched. Germline assignment: CDR1 SEHNR and CDR2 FQNEAQ (reference sequence). The chain's CDR3 is CASSSRTGGYEQYF. In DNA, the CDR3 is TGTGCCAGCAGCTCCCGGACAGGGGGCTACGAGCAGTACTTC.